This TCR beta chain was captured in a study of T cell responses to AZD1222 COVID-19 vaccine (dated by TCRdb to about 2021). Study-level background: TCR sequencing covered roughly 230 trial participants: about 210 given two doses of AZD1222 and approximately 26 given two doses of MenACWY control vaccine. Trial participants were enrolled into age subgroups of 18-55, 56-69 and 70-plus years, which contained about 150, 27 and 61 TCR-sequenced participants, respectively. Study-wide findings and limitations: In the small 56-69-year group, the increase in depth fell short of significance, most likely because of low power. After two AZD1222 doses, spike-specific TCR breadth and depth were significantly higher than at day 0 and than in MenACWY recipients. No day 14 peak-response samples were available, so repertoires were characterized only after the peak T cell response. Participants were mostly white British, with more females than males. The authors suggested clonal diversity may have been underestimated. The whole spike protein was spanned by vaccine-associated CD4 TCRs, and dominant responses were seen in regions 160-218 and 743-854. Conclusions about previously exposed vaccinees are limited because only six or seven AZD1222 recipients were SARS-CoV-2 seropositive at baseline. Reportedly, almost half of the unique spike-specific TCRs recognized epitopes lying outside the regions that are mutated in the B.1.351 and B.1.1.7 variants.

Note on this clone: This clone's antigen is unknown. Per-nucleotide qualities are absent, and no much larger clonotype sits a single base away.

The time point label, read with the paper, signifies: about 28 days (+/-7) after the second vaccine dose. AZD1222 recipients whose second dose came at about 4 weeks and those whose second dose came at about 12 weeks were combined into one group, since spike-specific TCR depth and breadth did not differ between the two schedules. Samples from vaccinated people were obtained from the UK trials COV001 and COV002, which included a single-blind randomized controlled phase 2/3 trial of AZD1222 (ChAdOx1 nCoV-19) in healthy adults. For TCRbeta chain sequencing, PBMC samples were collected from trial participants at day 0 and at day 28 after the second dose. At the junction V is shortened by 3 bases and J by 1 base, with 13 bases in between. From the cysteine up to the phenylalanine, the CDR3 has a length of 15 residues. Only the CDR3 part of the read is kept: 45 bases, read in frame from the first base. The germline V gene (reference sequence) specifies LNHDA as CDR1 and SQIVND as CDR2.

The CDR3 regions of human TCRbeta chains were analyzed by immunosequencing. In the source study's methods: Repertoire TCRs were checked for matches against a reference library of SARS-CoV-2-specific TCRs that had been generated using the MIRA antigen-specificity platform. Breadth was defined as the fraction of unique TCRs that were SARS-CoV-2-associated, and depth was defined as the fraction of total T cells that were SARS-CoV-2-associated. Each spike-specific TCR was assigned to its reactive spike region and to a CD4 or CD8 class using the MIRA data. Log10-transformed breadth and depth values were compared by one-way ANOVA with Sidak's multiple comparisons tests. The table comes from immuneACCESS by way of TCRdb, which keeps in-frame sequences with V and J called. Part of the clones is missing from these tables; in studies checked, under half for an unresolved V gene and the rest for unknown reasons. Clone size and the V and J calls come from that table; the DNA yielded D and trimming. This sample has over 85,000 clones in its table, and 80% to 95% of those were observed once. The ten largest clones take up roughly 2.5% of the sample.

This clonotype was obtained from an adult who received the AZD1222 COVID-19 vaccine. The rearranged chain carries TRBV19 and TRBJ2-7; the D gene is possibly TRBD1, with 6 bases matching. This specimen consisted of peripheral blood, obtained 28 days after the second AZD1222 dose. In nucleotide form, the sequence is TGTGCCAGTAGTATCCAGGGGACAATATCCTACGAGCAGTACTTC. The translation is CASSIQGTISYEQYF.